The 21 T cell receptor beta chains listed next were all sequenced from one sample in a study of blood T cell repertoires in COVID-19. Repertoires were generated with immunoSEQ multiplex PCR, while TCRdb's copy carries only in-frame clones and drops some. The table shows around 260,000 clones, with around nine tenths occurring only once. The sample taken for sequencing was peripheral blood. The receptors shown here come from a man aged 40-49 years who had recovered from COVID-19.

This chain links TRBV28 with TRBJ1-1; D may be TRBD1 (5 bases). The length of the CDR3 is 14 residues. The germline V and J ends were trimmed by 7 bases and 3 bases, with 15 bases remaining between them. Germline CDR1 MDHEN, CDR2 SYDVKM. This chain's CDR3 is CASTPWGGDTEAFF. Written as DNA, the CDR3 is TGTGCCAGCACCCCCTGGGGGGGTGACACTGAAGCTTTCTTT.

The rearrangement joins TRBV5-1 to TRBJ2-5; D unclear. Deletions cut 2 bases from V and 1 base from J, with 9 bases between. The CDR3 is 14 residues long. Germline V lookup: CDR1 SGHRS, CDR2 YFSETQ. The CDR3: CASSFSISQETQYF. Written as DNA, the CDR3 is TGCGCCAGCAGCTTTAGCATCTCCCAAGAGACCCAGTACTTC.

This clone was detected a few times. This chain connects TRBV6-5 to TRBJ1-5, with TRBD1 matching over 9 bases. The CDR3 is 14 residues long. Germline assignment: CDR1 MNHEY and CDR2 SVGAGI. With 6 bases clipped from V and 4 bases from J, the junction kept 4 bases outside the gene matches. The DNA of the CDR3 is TGTGCCAGCAGGGGGACAGGGCTGAATCAGCCCCAGCATTTT. It encodes CASRGTGLNQPQHF.

In this sample, this clone turned up once. V gene TRBV5-5 combines with J gene TRBJ2-5, with D possibly matching TRBD2 (6 bases). CDR1 SGHKS and CDR2 YYEKEE come from the germline V gene (reference sequence). The CDR3 spans 14 residues. Trimming took 0 bases from V and 9 from J, leaving 15 bases between them. CDR3 nucleotide sequence: TGTGCCAGCAGCTTGGGCCGGGGAGGCGGGGCCCAGTACTTC. Encoded protein: CASSLGRGGGAQYF.

CDR3 DNA: TGTGCCAGCAGCCAAGATCCAGGGGTCAATTCACCCCTCCACTTT. As protein: CASSQDPGVNSPLHF. This chain uses TRBV3-1 (or the pseudogene TRBV3-2) with TRBJ1-6, with D tentatively TRBD1 (6 bases). The CDR3 consists of 15 residues. Trimming took off 0 bases at V and 7 bases at J, with 10 bases between the two ends. Germline V gene lookup returns CDR1 LGHDT and CDR2 YNNKEL (reference sequence).

The chain recombines TRBV27 with TRBJ2-7; D gene ambiguous. Germline V gene data show CDR1 as MNHEY and CDR2 as SMNVEV (reference sequence). V lost 4 bases and J 1 base, leaving 11 bases between the germline ends. This CDR3 comprises 14 residues. The CDR3 DNA follows: TGTGCCAGCAGTTCCCCTTCCAGATCCTACGAGCAGTACTTC. Its protein is CASSSPSRSYEQYF.

The chain links TRBV7-2 to TRBJ2-7; the D gene is possibly TRBD1 (5 bases). CDR3 length equals 13 residues. The V end was cut by 0 bases, the J end by 5 bases, with 8 bases between. Germline V CDR1 and CDR2: SGHTA, FQGNSA. CDR3 amino acids: CASSLAGAHEQYF. The CDR3 nucleotides are TGTGCCAGCAGCTTAGCAGGGGCCCACGAGCAGTACTTC. Variable domain in full (rest from reference TRBV7-2 and TRBJ2-7): GAGVSQSPSNKVTEKGKDVELRCDPISGHTALYWYRQSLGQGLEFLIYFQGNSAPDKSGLPSDRFSAERTGGSVSTLTIQRTQQEDSAVYLCASSLAGAHEQYFGPGTRLTVT.

The chain joins TRBV27 to TRBJ2-1, with D tentatively TRBD2 (5 bases). Germline V CDR1 and CDR2: MNHEY, SMNVEV (reference sequence). Trimming removed 8 bases from V and 4 bases from J, with 15 bases in between. The CDR3 totals 14 residues. In DNA form, the CDR3 reads TGTGCCAGCGGACTCTCGACTACGTACAATGAGCAGTTCTTC. It is translated as CASGLSTTYNEQFF.

The rearrangement uses TRBV3-1 (or the pseudogene TRBV3-2) and TRBJ1-6; D gene uncertain. The germline CDR1 and CDR2 sequences are LGHDT and YNNKEL (reference sequence). This CDR3 is built from 15 residues. Trimming left V 4 bases short and J 14 bases short, with 21 bases between. The CDR3 here is CASSPPKRHLGTLHF. Written as DNA, the CDR3 is TGTGCCAGCAGCCCCCCCAAGCGGCATTTAGGGACCCTCCACTTT.

The chain has TRBV11-2 and TRBJ2-7; TRBD2 aligns across 8 bases. Germline V gives CDR1 SGHAT, CDR2 FQNNGV. This CDR3 region has 18 residues. V gave up 6 bases and J gave up 2 bases; unmatched junction bases: 18. This CDR3 reads CASSSGRYGGGSAYEQYF. The CDR3 DNA follows: TGTGCCAGCAGTTCGGGGAGGTACGGCGGGGGGTCAGCCTACGAGCAGTACTTC.

In its sample, this clone was seen many times. V gene TRBV7-2 combines with J gene TRBJ2-5, with D possibly being TRBD1 (6 bases). Germline V lookup: CDR1 SGHTA, CDR2 FQGNSA. The CDR3 contains 16 residues. V lost 1 base and J lost 3, with 15 bases in between. The CDR3 region is CASSLDSRDNEETQYF. CDR3 in DNA: TGTGCCAGCAGCTTAGACTCCCGGGACAACGAAGAGACCCAGTACTTC.

In this sample, this clone turned up once. This rearrangement joins TRBV27 to TRBJ2-1; 8 bases line up with TRBD1. CDR1 MNHEY and CDR2 SMNVEV come from the germline V gene (reference sequence). The V gene end was trimmed by 7 bases and the J gene end by 8 bases; junction bases not matched to a gene: 13. The CDR3 covers 15 residues. CDR3 protein: CASTNPGQGRDEQFF. The CDR3 nucleotides read TGTGCCAGCACCAACCCAGGACAGGGCCGGGATGAGCAGTTCTTC.

CDR3 DNA sequence: TGTGCCAGCAGTTTCCGGACAGGTTTCACTGAAGCTTTCTTT. Protein sequence: CASSFRTGFTEAFF. The chain recombines TRBV6-2 or TRBV6-3 with TRBJ1-1; 7 bases line up with TRBD1. Trimming took 4 bases from V and 4 from J; bases not matched to a gene: 6. Per germline, CDR1 MNHEY and CDR2 SVGEGT. The CDR3 totals 14 residues.

The chain uses TRBV5-4 and TRBJ2-5; 10 bases align to TRBD2. V lost 4 bases to trimming and J lost 2 bases; unmatched junction nucleotides: 5. The CDR3 spans 15 residues. CDR1 and CDR2 (germline): SGHNT, YYREEE (reference sequence). The CDR3 sequence is CASSQTSGYQETQYF. In nucleotides, the CDR3 is TGTGCCAGCAGCCAGACTAGCGGGTATCAAGAGACCCAGTACTTC.

V usage is TRBV5-4 and J usage is TRBJ2-7; 9 nucleotides match TRBD1. This CDR3 contains 13 residues. V lost 6 bases, J lost 6 bases, and 7 bases stayed unmatched. CDR1 is SGHNT and CDR2 is YYREEE in the germline V gene (reference sequence). The CDR3 coding sequence is TGTGCCAGCACCTCCCGGACAGGGGTCGAGCAGTACTTC. It translates to CASTSRTGVEQYF. Together with reference TRBV5-4 and TRBJ2-7, the CDR3 gives the full variable domain: ETGVTQSPTHLIKTRGQQVTLRCSSQSGHNTVSWYQQALGQGPQFIFQYYREEENGRGNFPPRFSGLQFPNYSSELNVNALELDDSALYLCASTSRTGVEQYFGPGTRLTVT.

V and J are TRBV9 and TRBJ2-1, with a possible D match to TRBD2 (5 bases). There are 15 residues in the CDR3. From germline, CDR1 is SGDLS and CDR2 YYNGEE. V shed 2 bases and J shed 5 bases, with 14 bases lying between them. The DNA of the CDR3 is TGTGCCAGCAGCGTCGGGCCTAGCTTCAACAATGAGCAGTTCTTC. As protein: CASSVGPSFNNEQFF.

V is TRBV29-1 and J is TRBJ2-7; 7 positions agree with TRBD1. The V segment lost 3 bases and the J segment 0 bases; nucleotides outside the gene matches: 5. This CDR3 comprises 14 residues. CDR1 and CDR2 (germline): SQVTM, ANQGSEA. In DNA form, the CDR3 reads TGCAGCGTTGAGGGGTGGGACAGCTCCTACGAGCAGTACTTC. Residues: CSVEGWDSSYEQYF.

The V call is TRBV5-5, the J call TRBJ2-2, with D tentatively TRBD2 (6 bases). The CDR3 extends over 15 amino acids. V lost 1 base to trimming and J lost 5 bases, with 12 bases between them. CDR1 and CDR2 (germline): SGHKS, YYEKEE (reference sequence). This CDR3 reads CASSLLGAGTGELFF. CDR3 DNA sequence: TGTGCCAGCAGCTTGTTAGGGGCGGGAACCGGGGAGCTGTTTTTT.

The chain couples TRBV6-5 to TRBJ2-7, with D possibly being TRBD1 (5 bases). The CDR3 extends over 15 amino acids. V was trimmed by 4 bases and J by 5 bases, leaving 18 bases between them. Germline lookup yields CDR1 MNHEY and CDR2 SVGAGI. The CDR3 is CASSSSPVGAHEQYF. The DNA for the CDR3 is TGTGCCAGCAGTTCGAGTCCGGTTGGGGCTCACGAGCAGTACTTC.

This clone was seen a single time. The CDR3: CASSNLGRDRGELFF. The CDR3 nucleotides are TGTGCCAGCAGCAACTTAGGCCGGGACAGGGGGGAGCTGTTTTTT. This chain links TRBV6-6 with TRBJ2-2; 8 bases line up with TRBD1. CDR1 MNHNY and CDR2 SVGAGI come from the germline V gene (reference sequence). V shed 6 bases and J 8 bases; nucleotides not matched to a gene: 11. The CDR3 has 15 residues.

This clone was observed once. The chain employs TRBV30 and TRBJ2-3, with a weak D call TRBD2 (5 bases). The germline V gene encodes CDR1 GTSNPN and CDR2 SVGIG (reference sequence). The CDR3 is 15 residues long. Trimming cost V 0 bases and J 0 bases, with 10 bases left between them. The CDR3 protein is CAWSVAERSTDTQYF. In DNA form, the CDR3 reads TGTGCCTGGAGTGTCGCTGAGCGGAGCACAGATACGCAGTATTTT.